The 22 T cell receptor beta chains presented below share a single source sample, sequenced in a study of T cells after yellow fever vaccination. TCRdb processed the 5' RACE reads anew with MiXCR; each CDR3 protein has one entry. The data show more than 450,000 distinct CDR3 sequences, less than 25% seen once. The material sequenced was PBMCs, taken approximately 20 days after the first yellow fever vaccination. The receptors were gathered from a man between 18 and 29 years old who received the YFV17D yellow fever vaccine.

The rearrangement joins TRBV6-2 or TRBV6-3 to TRBJ1-1; TRBD1 aligns across 7 bases. Per the germline V gene, CDR1 is MNHEY and CDR2 is SVGEGT. With 1 base clipped from V and 2 bases from J, the junction kept 4 bases outside the gene matches. The length of the CDR3 is 15 residues. CDR3 nucleotides: TGTGCCAGCAGTTACTACAGGGGAGTAAACACTGAAGCTTTCTTT. Its protein is CASSYYRGVNTEAFF.

There are many counts of this clonotype. This chain connects TRBV18 to TRBJ2-7; TRBD1 matches 7 bases. This CDR3 has 14 residues. The trim removed 4 bases at V and 5 bases at J, leaving 8 bases unmatched. CDR1 and CDR2 (germline): KGHSH, LQKENI. In DNA form, the CDR3 reads TGTGCCAGCTCACGCCGACAGGGAGTCGACGAGCAGTACGTC. Translated: CASSRRQGVDEQYV.

The V gene is TRBV5-1, the J gene TRBJ2-3; TRBD1 matches 9 bases. The J segment lost 3 bases and the V segment lost 5 bases, leaving 10 bases of the junction unmatched. The CDR3 is made up of 16 amino acids. CDR1 and CDR2 from the germline V gene are SGHRS and YFSETQ. Written as DNA, the CDR3 is TGCGCCAGCAGACCCCGGACAGGGGAGGCAACAGATACGCAGTATTTT. This encodes CASRPRTGEATDTQYF. Supplemented by reference TRBV5-1 and TRBJ2-3, the full variable domain reads KAGVTQTPRYLIKTRGQQVTLSCSPISGHRSVSWYQQTPGQGLQFLFEYFSETQRNKGNFPGRFSGRQFSNSRSEMNVSTLELGDSALYLCASRPRTGEATDTQYFGPGTRLTVL.

CDR3 in amino acids: CASSVATGGLMYTF. In DNA, the CDR3 is TGTGCCAGCAGCGTAGCTACGGGGGGCTTGATGTACACCTTC. The V gene is TRBV9, the J gene TRBJ1-2; tentatively, D is TRBD1 (6 bases). Germline CDR1 and CDR2: SGDLS and YYNGEE. Trimming stripped 0 bases from V and 11 bases from J, with 17 bases between. The CDR3 consists of 14 residues. Based on the CDR3 plus reference TRBV9 and TRBJ1-2, the full variable domain is DSGVTQTPKHLITATGQRVTLRCSPRSGDLSVYWYQQSLDQGLQFLIQYYNGEERAKGNILERFSAQQFPDLHSELNLSSLELGDSALYFCASSVATGGLMYTFGSGTRLTVV.

The chain combines TRBV5-1 with TRBJ2-1, with a tentative D call TRBD2 (6 bases). This CDR3 has 15 amino acids. V lost 0 bases and J 6 bases, leaving 13 bases between the germline ends. Germline V gene lookup returns CDR1 SGHRS and CDR2 YFSETQ. CDR3 residues: CASSLGSLGSNEQFF. CDR3 bases: TGCGCCAGCAGCTTGGGCTCCCTCGGGAGCAATGAGCAGTTCTTC.

This chain joins TRBV20-1 and TRBJ2-5; 8 bases agree with TRBD2. The CDR3 length is 16 residues. J was trimmed by 0 bases and V by 2 bases; bases with no gene match: 8. Germline V gene data show CDR1 as DFQATT and CDR2 as SNEGSKA (reference sequence). CDR3 residues: CSARRWLAGYQETQYF. In DNA form, the CDR3 reads TGCAGTGCTAGAAGGTGGTTAGCGGGATACCAAGAGACCCAGTACTTC.

This clonotype was counted only a few times. The chain has TRBV3-1 and TRBJ2-3, with D unresolved. V was shortened by 4 bases and J by 10 bases, with 12 bases between the two germline ends. Germline loops: CDR1 LGHDT, CDR2 YNNKEL (reference sequence). This CDR3 has 12 residues. CDR3 in DNA: TGTGCCAGCAGCCCGGGCTCCAAGGCGCAGTATTTT. It codes for CASSPGSKAQYF.

This clonotype has more than one count but fewer than ten. The chain uses TRBV5-4 and TRBJ1-6; D not certain. The CDR3 loop spans 15 amino acids. V was cut by 4 bases and J by 6 bases, with 14 bases left in between. Per germline, CDR1 SGHNT and CDR2 YYREEE (reference sequence). The CDR3 spells CASSPFKLANSPLHF. Here the CDR3 DNA reads TGTGCCAGCAGCCCGTTCAAGTTAGCTAATTCACCCCTCCACTTT. Drawing the rest from reference TRBV5-4 and TRBJ1-6, the complete variable domain is ETGVTQSPTHLIKTRGQQVTLRCSSQSGHNTVSWYQQALGQGPQFIFQYYREEENGRGNFPPRFSGLQFPNYSSELNVNALELDDSALYLCASSPFKLANSPLHFGNGTRLTVT.

This rearrangement joins TRBV9 to TRBJ1-4; TRBD1 matches at 7 bases. This CDR3 has 13 amino acids. V lost 0 bases to trimming and J lost 8 bases; unmatched junction nucleotides: 1. The germline V gene encodes CDR1 SGDLS and CDR2 YYNGEE. In nucleotides, the CDR3 is TGTGCCAGCAGCGTAGGACAGGGCGAAAAACTGTTTTTT. Translating gives CASSVGQGEKLFF. Together with reference TRBV9 and TRBJ1-4, the CDR3 gives the full variable domain: DSGVTQTPKHLITATGQRVTLRCSPRSGDLSVYWYQQSLDQGLQFLIQYYNGEERAKGNILERFSAQQFPDLHSELNLSSLELGDSALYFCASSVGQGEKLFFGSGTQLSVL.

This clonotype has just a few counts. J is TRBJ2-1 and V is TRBV12-3 or TRBV12-4, with D tentatively TRBD1 (5 bases). V was pared by 4 bases and J by 3 bases, with 7 bases between. CDR3 length equals 13 residues. CDR3 bases: TGTGCCAGCAGTTACAGGAACTACAATGAGCAGTTCTTC. Its translation: CASSYRNYNEQFF.

The V call is TRBV5-1, the J call TRBJ2-1, with D possibly matching TRBD2 (6 bases). Germline assignment: CDR1 SGHRS and CDR2 YFSETQ. The CDR3 totals 13 residues. The V end lost 3 bases, the J end lost 6 bases, and 10 bases lay between the germline ends. The CDR3 coding sequence is TGCGCCAGCAGCTCGGGGGAGCGCAATGAGCAGTTCTTC. It is translated as CASSSGERNEQFF.

This clonotype came up a few times. The gene calls are TRBV11-2 and TRBJ2-1; TRBD2 matches at 8 bases. Per the germline V gene, CDR1 is SGHAT and CDR2 is FQNNGV. The CDR3 totals 18 residues. Trimming removed 5 bases from V and 0 bases from J; junction bases left unmatched: 12. CDR3 DNA: TGTGCCAGCAGCCTTGGTTCAGCGGGGGCCCTCTCCTACAATGAGCAGTTCTTC. Its translation is CASSLGSAGALSYNEQFF.

Details on this clonotype: A junction end diverges from the germline sequence, so it may reflect a read error. The rearrangement joins TRBV5-8 to TRBJ2-5; the match to TRBD1 covers 8 bases. Germline CDR1 SGHTS, CDR2 YDEGEE. The CDR3 consists of 14 residues. The CDR3: CTRNRGSSQETQYF. The DNA for the CDR3 is TGTACCAGGAACAGGGGGTCTTCACAAGAGACCCAGTACTTC. Filled out from reference TRBV5-8 and TRBJ2-5, the complete variable domain reads EAGVTQSPTHLIKTRGQQATLRCSPISGHTSVYWYQQALGLGLQFLLWYDEGEERNRGNFPPRFSGRQFPNYSSELNVNALELEDSALYLCTRNRGSSQETQYFGPGTRLLVL.

The sample holds a few counts of this clonotype. The chain combines TRBV28 with TRBJ1-2, with D uncertain. The V gene's germline CDR1 is MDHEN and CDR2 SYDVKM. V dropped 2 bases and J dropped 5 bases, with 6 bases sitting between them. This CDR3 has 12 amino acids. In DNA, the CDR3 is TGTGCCAGCAGTTTAGACTTTTATGGCTACACCTTC. As protein: CASSLDFYGYTF.

The chain has TRBV29-1 and TRBJ1-4; unclear D gene. The germline V gene has CDR1 SQVTM and CDR2 ANQGSEA. V was pared by 0 bases and J by 7 bases, with 12 bases between. The CDR3 runs to 14 residues. The CDR3 coding sequence is TGCAGCGTTGAAGATCGGACGTCTAGTGAAAAACTGTTTTTT. It is translated as CSVEDRTSSEKLFF.

This chain connects TRBV20-1 to TRBJ2-2; TRBD1 might be the D (8 bases). CDR1 and CDR2 (germline): DFQATT, SNEGSKA (reference sequence). The CDR3 consists of 14 residues. V was cut by 6 bases and J by 3 bases, with 14 bases left in between. CDR3 nucleotide sequence: TGCAGTGCCAACAGGGGGGGCGACACCGGGGAGCTGTTTTTT. Translated, it gives CSANRGGDTGELFF.

This clonotype was counted only a few times. CDR3 coding DNA: TGTGCCACCAGCATCCATAAGGGGTCTAGGGAGCTGTTTTTT. This sequence encodes CATSIHKGSRELFF. This rearrangement joins TRBV15 to TRBJ2-2, with D perhaps matching TRBD1 (5 bases). CDR1 LNHNV and CDR2 YYDKDF come from the germline V gene (reference sequence). Trimming left V 4 bases short and J 9 bases short, with 15 bases between. The CDR3 extends over 14 amino acids.

Notes on this clonotype: One end of the junction does not line up with germline, which may come from a read error. The chain employs TRBV5-1 and TRBJ2-7; D not resolved. The length of the CDR3 is 13 residues. Germline V gene sequence: CDR1 SGHRS, CDR2 YFSETQ. CDR3 DNA: TGCGCCAGCAGGTTGGATAGCAGCCGGCAGCAGTACTTC. Its translation is CASRLDSSRQQYF.

V gene TRBV15 combines with J gene TRBJ2-7; D gene unclear. CDR1 LNHNV and CDR2 YYDKDF come from the germline V gene (reference sequence). Trimming cost V 1 base and J 2 bases, with 9 bases left between them. This CDR3 contains 14 residues. CDR3 amino acids: CATSRGAETYEQYV. CDR3 sequence (DNA): TGTGCCACCAGCAGAGGCGCGGAGACCTACGAGCAGTACGTC.

This clonotype was counted a few times. The CDR3 region is CASSPTTGGGDQPQHF. The CDR3 DNA reads as TGTGCCAGCTCACCCACCACGGGGGGTGGCGATCAGCCCCAGCATTTT. The chain recombines TRBV18 with TRBJ1-5, with a possible D match to TRBD1 (5 bases). V lost 3 bases, J lost 5 bases, and 17 bases lay in between. CDR1 KGHSH and CDR2 LQKENI come from the germline V gene. CDR3 length equals 16 residues.

This clonotype was observed a handful of times. CDR3 sequence (DNA): TGTGCCAGCAGTTACTATGAGACAGTGAACACTGAAGCTTTCTTT. This codes for CASSYYETVNTEAFF. The genes are TRBV6-5 and TRBJ1-1; weak D call: TRBD1 (5 bases). This CDR3 is built from 15 residues. From germline, CDR1 is MNHEY and CDR2 SVGAGI. V lost 1 base and J 0 bases, leaving 9 bases between the germline ends.

V and J are TRBV10-3 and TRBJ1-4, with 8 nucleotides matching TRBD1. Trimming cost V 9 bases and J 5 bases; bases outside gene matches: 5. The CDR3 is 13 residues long. The germline V gene encodes CDR1 ENHRY and CDR2 SYGVKD. DNA of the CDR3: TGTGCCATAGGACAGGGCACAAATGAAAAACTGTTTTTT. Its translation is CAIGQGTNEKLFF.